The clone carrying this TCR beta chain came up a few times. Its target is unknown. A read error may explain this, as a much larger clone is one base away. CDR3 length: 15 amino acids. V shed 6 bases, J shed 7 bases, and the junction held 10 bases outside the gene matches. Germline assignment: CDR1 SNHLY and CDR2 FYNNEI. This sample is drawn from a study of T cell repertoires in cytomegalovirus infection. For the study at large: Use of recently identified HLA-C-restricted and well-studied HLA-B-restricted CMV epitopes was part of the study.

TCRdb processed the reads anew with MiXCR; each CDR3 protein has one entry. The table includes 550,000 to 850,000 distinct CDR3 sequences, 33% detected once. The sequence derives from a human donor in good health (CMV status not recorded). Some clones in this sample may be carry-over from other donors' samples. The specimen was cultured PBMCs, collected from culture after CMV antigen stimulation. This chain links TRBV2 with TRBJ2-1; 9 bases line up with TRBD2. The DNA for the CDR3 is TGTGCCAGCAGCCGTCGGGGGCGGGAGGGGAATGAGCAGTTCTTC. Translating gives CASSRRGREGNEQFF.